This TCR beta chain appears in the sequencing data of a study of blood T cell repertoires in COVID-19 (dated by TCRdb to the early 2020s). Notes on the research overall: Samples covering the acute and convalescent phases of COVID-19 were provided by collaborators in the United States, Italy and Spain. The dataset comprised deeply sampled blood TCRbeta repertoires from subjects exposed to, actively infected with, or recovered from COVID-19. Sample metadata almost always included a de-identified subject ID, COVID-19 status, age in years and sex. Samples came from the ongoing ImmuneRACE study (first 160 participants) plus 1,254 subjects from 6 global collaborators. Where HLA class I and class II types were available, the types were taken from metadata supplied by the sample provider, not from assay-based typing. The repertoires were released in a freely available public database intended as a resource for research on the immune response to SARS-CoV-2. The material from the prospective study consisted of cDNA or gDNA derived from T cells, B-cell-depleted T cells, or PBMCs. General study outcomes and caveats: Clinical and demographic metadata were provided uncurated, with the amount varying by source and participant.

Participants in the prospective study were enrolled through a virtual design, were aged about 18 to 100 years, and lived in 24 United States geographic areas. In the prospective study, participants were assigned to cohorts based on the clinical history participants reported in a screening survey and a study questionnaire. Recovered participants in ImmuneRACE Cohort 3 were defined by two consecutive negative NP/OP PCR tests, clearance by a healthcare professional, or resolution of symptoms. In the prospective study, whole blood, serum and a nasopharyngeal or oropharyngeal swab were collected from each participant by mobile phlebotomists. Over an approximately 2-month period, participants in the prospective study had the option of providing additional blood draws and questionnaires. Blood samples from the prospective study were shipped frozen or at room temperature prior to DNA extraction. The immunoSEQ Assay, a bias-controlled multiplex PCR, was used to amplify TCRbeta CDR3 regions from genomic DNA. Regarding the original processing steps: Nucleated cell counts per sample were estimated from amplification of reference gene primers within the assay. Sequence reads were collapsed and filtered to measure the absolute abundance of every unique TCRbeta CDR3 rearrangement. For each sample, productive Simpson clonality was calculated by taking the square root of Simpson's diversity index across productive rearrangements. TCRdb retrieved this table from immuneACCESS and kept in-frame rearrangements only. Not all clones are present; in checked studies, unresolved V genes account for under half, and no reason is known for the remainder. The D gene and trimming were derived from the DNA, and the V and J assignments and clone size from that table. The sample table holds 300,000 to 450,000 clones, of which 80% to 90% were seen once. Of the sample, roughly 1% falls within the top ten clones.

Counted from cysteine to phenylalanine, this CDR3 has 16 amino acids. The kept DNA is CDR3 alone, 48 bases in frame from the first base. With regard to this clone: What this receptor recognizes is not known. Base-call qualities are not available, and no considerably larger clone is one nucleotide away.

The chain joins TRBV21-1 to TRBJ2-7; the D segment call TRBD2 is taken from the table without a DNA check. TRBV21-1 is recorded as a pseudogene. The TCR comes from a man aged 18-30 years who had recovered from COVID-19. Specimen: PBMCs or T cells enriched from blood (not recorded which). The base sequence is TGTGCCAGCAGCGCTAGCGGGGGAAGAGGCCCTCACGAGCAGTACTTC. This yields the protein CASSASGGRGPHEQYF.